These 30 T cell receptor beta chains came from one sample sequenced in a study of cytomegalovirus exposure and HLA in healthy donors. Amplification used 60 Vbeta primers and 13 Jbeta primers. TCRdb keeps only in-frame clones here, not all; method: immunoSEQ multiplex PCR. Of 150,000 to 250,000 clones listed, 79% were seen once; the top ten hold roughly 1.4%. Input material: PBMCs. The receptor set was obtained from a girl aged 5 to 17 in good health and CMV-seropositive.

V gene TRBV9 combines with J gene TRBJ2-3; TRBD1 might be the D (5 bases). The CDR3 runs to 15 residues. Germline CDR1 and CDR2: SGDLS and YYNGEE. The ends were cut back, 0 bases at V and 2 bases at J, with 10 bases in the middle. CDR3 amino acids: CASSVGGATTDTQYF. In DNA, the CDR3 is TGTGCCAGCAGCGTAGGTGGGGCTACCACAGATACGCAGTATTTT.

The chain uses TRBV4-1 and TRBJ2-7; D perhaps matches TRBD1 (5 bases). Per the germline V gene, CDR1 is MGHRA and CDR2 is YSYEKL. The CDR3 length is 13 residues. V lost 3 bases and J 2 bases, leaving 8 bases between the germline ends. CDR3 protein: CASSHREAYEQYF. CDR3 sequence (DNA): TGCGCCAGCAGCCACAGGGAAGCCTACGAGCAGTACTTC.

The gene calls are TRBV7-2 and TRBJ2-7; TRBD2 agrees at 11 bases. The CDR3 totals 13 residues. Germline V gene data show CDR1 as SGHTA and CDR2 as FQGNSA. Trimming removed 3 bases from V and 6 bases from J; junction bases left unmatched: 1. DNA of the CDR3: TGTGCCAGCAGCTTTCTAGCGGGGGGCGAGCAGTACTTC. Amino acids: CASSFLAGGEQYF.

V and J are TRBV5-4 and TRBJ1-2, with D possibly matching TRBD1 (6 bases). V dropped 0 bases and J dropped 2 bases, with 14 bases sitting between them. The CDR3 loop spans 16 amino acids. CDR1 is SGHNT and CDR2 is YYREEE in the germline V gene (reference sequence). CDR3 sequence reads: CASSLAGGQSNYGYTF. In DNA form, the CDR3 reads TGTGCCAGCAGCTTGGCTGGGGGCCAATCAAACTATGGCTACACCTTC.

The V and J genes are TRBV7-2 and TRBJ2-5; 15 nucleotides match TRBD2. Germline V CDR1 and CDR2: SGHTA, FQGNSA. This CDR3 is built from 16 residues. V lost 5 bases to trimming and J lost 2 bases; unmatched junction nucleotides: 3. The CDR3, as DNA: TGTGCCAGCAGCCTGGGACTAGCGGGGGGACAAGAGACCCAGTACTTC. Encoded protein: CASSLGLAGGQETQYF.

The chain recombines TRBV11-2 with TRBJ2-2; 7 positions match TRBD2. Germline trimming cut 4 bases from V and 4 bases from J; bases unmatched to any gene: 6. Germline loops: CDR1 SGHAT, CDR2 FQNNGV. CDR3 length: 15 amino acids. The CDR3 reads CASSSAGYTTGELFF. The CDR3 nucleotides are TGTGCCAGCAGCTCAGCGGGGTATACCACCGGGGAGCTGTTTTTT.

Comment on this clone: This may be a read error, as it is one base from a much larger clone. The rearrangement links TRBV5-6 to TRBJ2-3; 12 bases line up with TRBD2. The CDR3 is made up of 14 amino acids. V trimming: 4 bases; J trimming: 3 bases; junction bases outside the gene matches: 0. Germline V gene data show CDR1 as SGHDT and CDR2 as YYEEEE. DNA for the CDR3: TGTGCCAGCAGCGGGACTAGCGGGACAGATACGCAGTATTTT. It is translated as CASSGTSGTDTQYF.

V usage is TRBV4-1 and J usage is TRBJ2-7; D may be TRBD1 (6 bases). CDR3 size: 14 residues. Germline V gene lookup returns CDR1 MGHRA and CDR2 YSYEKL. V was pared by 3 bases and J by 4 bases, with 13 bases between. The CDR3 region has the DNA TGCGCCAGCAGCCAGGAATGGACAGCTTACGAGCAGTACTTC. It yields the protein CASSQEWTAYEQYF.

This clone was recorded a few times. The rearrangement joins TRBV4-3 to TRBJ2-7, with 8 bases lining up with TRBD2. CDR3 length equals 15 residues. With V trimmed by 1 base and J by 1 base, 3 bases remained unmatched. Germline CDR1 and CDR2: LGHNA and YSLEER. CDR3 DNA: TGCGCCAGCAGCCAAGTACTAGCGGAGTCCTACGAGCAGTACTTC. As protein: CASSQVLAESYEQYF.

The chain carries TRBV5-1 and TRBJ2-3, with 13 positions matching TRBD2. The CDR3 has 16 residues. V lost 3 bases and J lost 2; bases outside the gene matches: 3. Germline CDR1 and CDR2: SGHRS and YFSETQ. CDR3 in amino acids: CASSWTSGGPTDTQYF. DNA for the CDR3: TGCGCCAGCAGCTGGACTAGCGGGGGACCCACAGATACGCAGTATTTT.

The chain has TRBV27 and TRBJ2-5, with 8 bases matching TRBD2. Looked up from germline, CDR1 is MNHEY and CDR2 is SMNVEV (reference sequence). Trimming removed 3 bases from V and 1 base from J; junction bases left unmatched: 4. The CDR3 totals 15 residues. The CDR3 DNA reads as TGTGCCAGCAGTTTTGGACTAGCCCCCCAAGAGACCCAGTACTTC. Translated: CASSFGLAPQETQYF.

There are a few counts of this clone. The chain recombines TRBV20-1 with TRBJ2-7; D is possibly TRBD1 (5 bases). This CDR3 contains 11 residues. The V gene's germline CDR1 is DFQATT and CDR2 SNEGSKA (reference sequence). Trimming removed 5 bases at V and 3 bases at J, with 8 bases between. CDR3 in DNA: TGCAGTGCTTTAGGGGACTACGAGCAGTACTTC. It specifies CSALGDYEQYF.

The chain links TRBV15 to TRBJ2-7; 9 nucleotides agree with TRBD1. Germline V lookup: CDR1 LNHNV, CDR2 YYDKDF (reference sequence). The CDR3 runs to 18 residues. Trimming removed 1 base from V and 3 bases from J; junction bases left unmatched: 13. CDR3 amino acids: CATSRVGPGTGSYYEQYF. The CDR3 bases are TGTGCCACCAGCAGAGTGGGTCCCGGGACAGGGAGTTACTACGAGCAGTACTTC.

This chain joins TRBV6-4 and TRBJ1-5, with D maybe TRBD1 (6 bases). This CDR3 region has 14 residues. V lost 0 bases to trimming and J lost 5 bases, with 8 bases between them. Looked up from germline, CDR1 is MRHNA and CDR2 is SNTAGT. The CDR3 here is CASSDSQGYQPQHF. CDR3 bases: TGTGCCAGCAGTGACTCGCAGGGGTATCAGCCCCAGCATTTT.

The chain is built from TRBV30 and TRBJ2-7; D is unclear. Trimming stripped 0 bases from V and 5 bases from J, with 11 bases between. Germline V gives CDR1 GTSNPN, CDR2 SVGIG (reference sequence). The CDR3 consists of 13 residues. The CDR3 DNA sequence: TGTGCCTGGAGTGTAACCCCGGTCCACGAGCAGTACTTC. Its protein product is CAWSVTPVHEQYF.

The chain combines TRBV5-6 with TRBJ1-2; no reliable D call. CDR3 length: 12 amino acids. Trimming removed 4 bases from V and 4 bases from J, with 8 bases in between. From germline, CDR1 is SGHDT and CDR2 YYEEEE. As DNA, the CDR3 is TGTGCCAGCAGCCAAAACACCTATGGCTACACCTTC. It codes for CASSQNTYGYTF.

The chain employs TRBV27 and TRBJ2-2, with 10 bases identical to TRBD1. Germline V CDR1 and CDR2: MNHEY, SMNVEV (reference sequence). CDR3 length: 18 amino acids. The ends lost 3 bases at V and 4 bases at J; junction bases unmatched: 11. The CDR3 protein is CASSFLRAGQGSTGELFF. The CDR3 DNA is TGTGCCAGCAGTTTCCTCAGGGCGGGACAGGGGAGCACCGGGGAGCTGTTTTTT.

This sequence joins TRBV7-2 and TRBJ1-1; a possible D gene is TRBD1 (6 bases). The V gene's germline CDR1 is SGHTA and CDR2 FQGNSA. The CDR3 sequence is 15 residues long. Trimming removed 4 bases at V and 5 bases at J, with 17 bases between. The CDR3 sequence is CASSSLAGASTEAFF. The CDR3 nucleotides are TGTGCCAGCAGCTCCCTGGCAGGGGCAAGTACTGAAGCTTTCTTT.

This chain connects TRBV18 to TRBJ2-3; TRBD1 aligns across 10 bases. The germline V gene encodes CDR1 KGHSH and CDR2 LQKENI. The J segment lost 1 base and the V segment lost 6 bases, leaving 7 bases of the junction unmatched. This CDR3 spans 16 amino acids. The CDR3 region has the DNA TGTGCCAGCTCCCTCCCCGGGACAGGGGGCACAGATACGCAGTATTTT. It is translated as CASSLPGTGGTDTQYF.

This clone appeared once. The CDR3 DNA is TGTGCCAGTAGTAGGACCCGGGACAGGTTCAGCGAGCAGTACTTC. The encoded protein is CASSRTRDRFSEQYF. The J gene is TRBJ2-7, the V gene TRBV19; 8 bases fit TRBD1. With V trimmed by 4 bases and J by 6 bases, 11 bases remained unmatched. Germline V gives CDR1 LNHDA, CDR2 SQIVND (reference sequence). This CDR3 contains 15 residues.

This clone was recorded only once. V is TRBV4-3 and J is TRBJ1-1; D is unresolved. The germline CDR1 and CDR2 sequences are LGHNA and YSLEER. V was shortened by 1 base and J by 2 bases, with 8 bases between the two germline ends. The CDR3 consists of 14 residues. This chain's CDR3 is CASSQGTANTEAFF. Written as DNA, the CDR3 is TGCGCCAGCAGCCAAGGAACAGCTAACACTGAAGCTTTCTTT.

This chain joins TRBV4-2 and TRBJ1-1; 11 nucleotides agree with TRBD1. The CDR3 is 17 amino acids. Germline V gene lookup returns CDR1 LGHNA and CDR2 YNFKEQ. Trimming took 5 bases from V and 0 from J; bases not matched to a gene: 8. The CDR3 here is CASSSAPGQGVNTEAFF. The CDR3 nucleotides read TGTGCCAGCAGCTCCGCACCGGGACAGGGGGTGAACACTGAAGCTTTCTTT.

This chain connects TRBV19 to TRBJ1-2; 7 bases agree with TRBD1. CDR1 is LNHDA and CDR2 is SQIVND in the germline V gene (reference sequence). The V segment lost 0 bases and the J segment 5 bases; nucleotides outside the gene matches: 3. This CDR3 contains 14 residues. This chain's CDR3 is CASSIDRGFYGYTF. The CDR3 DNA reads as TGTGCCAGTAGTATAGACAGGGGGTTTTATGGCTACACCTTC.

The chain links TRBV11-2 to TRBJ2-5; D is possibly TRBD2 (5 bases). V was pared by 5 bases and J by 1 base, with 8 bases between. Germline V CDR1 and CDR2: SGHAT, FQNNGV. This CDR3 comprises 13 residues. DNA of the CDR3: TGTGCCAGCAGCCCTAGCCCCCAAGAGACCCAGTACTTC. Encoded protein: CASSPSPQETQYF.

The rearrangement joins TRBV5-4 to TRBJ2-2; TRBD2 matches 10 bases. The ends lost 5 bases at V and 3 bases at J; junction bases unmatched: 7. The germline V gene encodes CDR1 SGHNT and CDR2 YYREEE (reference sequence). The CDR3 spans 16 residues. CDR3: CASRPTSGDDTGELFF. The CDR3 bases are TGTGCCAGCAGACCAACTAGCGGGGATGACACCGGGGAGCTGTTTTTT.

The chain links TRBV28 to TRBJ1-6; a possible D gene is TRBD1 (5 bases). CDR1 is MDHEN and CDR2 is SYDVKM in the germline V gene. V lost 3 bases to trimming and J lost 7 bases, with 19 bases between them. This CDR3 is built from 17 residues. The CDR3 region is CASSFPGLGGSNSPLHF. CDR3 nucleotide sequence: TGTGCCAGCAGTTTTCCGGGCCTGGGGGGGTCGAATTCACCCCTCCACTTT.

A remark on this clone: At one end, the junction sequence differs from germline, possibly due to a read error. V gene TRBV6-6 combines with J gene TRBJ1-5; 9 bases map to TRBD1. The CDR3 contains 15 residues. Per the germline V gene, CDR1 is MNHNY and CDR2 is SVGAGI (reference sequence). The CDR3 DNA sequence: TGTGCCAGCAGTTATCCGGGACAGGGCAACCAGCCCCAGCATTTT. This sequence encodes CASSYPGQGNQPQHF.

V is TRBV4-2 and J is TRBJ2-3, with TRBD2 as a possible D gene (7 bases). Between the trimmed V and J ends, which lost 1 base and 4 bases, there was a span of 18 bases. The germline V gene encodes CDR1 LGHNA and CDR2 YNFKEQ. CDR3 length: 17 amino acids. Here the CDR3 reads CASSQGLSGGAADTQYF. The CDR3 coding sequence is TGTGCCAGCAGCCAAGGCCTAAGTGGGGGGGCCGCAGATACGCAGTATTTT.

This rearrangement joins TRBV7-2 to TRBJ1-2; TRBD1 might be the D (5 bases). Germline values: CDR1 SGHTA, CDR2 FQGNSA. The V and J ends lost 8 bases and 3 bases respectively, with 13 bases between them. The CDR3 runs 13 residues. CDR3 region: CASLAGGDYGYTF. The CDR3 DNA is TGTGCCAGCCTAGCCGGGGGGGACTATGGCTACACCTTC.

This clone came up many times. The chain uses TRBV11-2 and TRBJ1-1; D gene ambiguous. CDR1 is SGHAT and CDR2 is FQNNGV in the germline V gene. V lost 6 bases and J lost 5, with 13 bases in between. This CDR3 is built from 13 residues. The CDR3 sequence: CASSTTQRTEAFF. CDR3 DNA sequence: TGTGCCAGCAGTACAACACAGCGGACTGAAGCTTTCTTT.